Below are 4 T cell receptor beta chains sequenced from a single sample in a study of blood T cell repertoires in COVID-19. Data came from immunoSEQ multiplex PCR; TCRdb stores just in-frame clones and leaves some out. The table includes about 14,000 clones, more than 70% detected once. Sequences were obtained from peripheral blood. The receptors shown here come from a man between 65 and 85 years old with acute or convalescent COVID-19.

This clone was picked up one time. CDR3 sequence: CASSPLGGGRTIYF. CDR3 nucleotides: TGTGCCAGCAGTCCCCTAGGGGGCGGACGCACCATATATTTT. The J gene is TRBJ1-3, the V gene TRBV6-6, with 7 positions matching TRBD1. Unmatched junction bases numbered 10, after V lost 5 bases and J lost 9 bases. The CDR3 consists of 14 residues. Germline loops: CDR1 MNHNY, CDR2 SVGAGI (reference sequence).

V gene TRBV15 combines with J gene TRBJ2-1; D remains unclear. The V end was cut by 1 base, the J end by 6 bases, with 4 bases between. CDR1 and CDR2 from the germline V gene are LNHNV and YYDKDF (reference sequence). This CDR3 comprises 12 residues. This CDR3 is CATSRVSNEQFF. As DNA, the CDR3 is TGTGCCACCAGCAGAGTTAGCAATGAGCAGTTCTTC. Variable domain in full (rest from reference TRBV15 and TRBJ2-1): DAMVIQNPRYQVTQFGKPVTLSCSQTLNHNVMYWYQQKSSQAPKLLFHYYDKDFNNEADTPDNFQSRRPNTSFCFLDIRSPGLGDTAMYLCATSRVSNEQFFGPGTRLTVL.

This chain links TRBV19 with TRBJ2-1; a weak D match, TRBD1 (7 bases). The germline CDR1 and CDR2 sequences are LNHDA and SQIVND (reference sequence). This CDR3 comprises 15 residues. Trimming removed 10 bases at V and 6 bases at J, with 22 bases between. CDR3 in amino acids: CATQGWRGLSNEQFF. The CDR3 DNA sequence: TGTGCCACTCAGGGGTGGAGGGGGCTAAGCAATGAGCAGTTCTTC.

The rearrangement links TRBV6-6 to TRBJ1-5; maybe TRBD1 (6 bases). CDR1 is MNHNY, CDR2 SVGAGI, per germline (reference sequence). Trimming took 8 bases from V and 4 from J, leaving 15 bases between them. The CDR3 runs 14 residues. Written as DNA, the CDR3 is TGTGCCAGCGGGAGAGCAGGGGCGAATCAGCCCCAGCATTTT. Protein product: CASGRAGANQPQHF.